These 5 T cell receptor beta chains share one sample of origin, sequenced in a study of blood T cell repertoires in COVID-19. Assay used: immunoSEQ multiplex PCR; TCRdb lists only in-frame clones, some missing. Among about 500,000 clones, 85% to 90% were seen once, and the ten largest hold about 1%. The sample comprised peripheral blood. The receptor source for this set is a man aged 18 to 29 with COVID-19, enrolled during active disease.

The chain employs TRBV12-3 or TRBV12-4 and TRBJ2-1; no clear D. The CDR3 is 13 residues long. V lost 5 bases and J lost 3, with 8 bases in between. The CDR3 DNA reads as TGTGCCAGCAGTCCGGAGAGCTACAATGAGCAGTTCTTC. Protein: CASSPESYNEQFF.

This chain links TRBV5-6 with TRBJ1-6, with TRBD1 matching over 7 bases. Germline V gene lookup returns CDR1 SGHDT and CDR2 YYEEEE. CDR3 length equals 14 residues. Trimming removed 4 bases from V and 7 bases from J; junction bases left unmatched: 5. DNA of the CDR3: TGTGCCAGCAGCGATGAGACAGGGAATTCACCCCTCCACTTT. Its translation is CASSDETGNSPLHF.

The rearrangement uses TRBV5-3 and TRBJ2-2; D remains unclear. TRBV5-3 is marked as an open reading frame, function uncertain. V lost 4 bases to trimming and J lost 4 bases, with 11 bases between them. This CDR3 has 14 residues. This chain's CDR3 is CARSLGWATGELFF. Written as DNA, the CDR3 is TGTGCCAGAAGCCTGGGTTGGGCCACCGGGGAGCTGTTTTTT.

CDR3 protein: CASSIRGQGEQPQHF. DNA of the CDR3: TGTGCCAGTAGTATCCGGGGACAGGGTGAACAGCCCCAGCATTTT. The J gene is TRBJ1-5, the V gene TRBV19, with TRBD1 matching over 9 bases. The junction had 7 bases not matched to a gene; V was cut back by 3 bases and J by 7 bases. The CDR3 is made up of 15 amino acids. Per the germline V gene, CDR1 is LNHDA and CDR2 is SQIVND (reference sequence).

The chain couples TRBV19 to TRBJ2-5; 10 nucleotides align to TRBD2. J gave up 3 bases and V 5 bases, and 3 bases lay outside the gene matches. The germline V gene has CDR1 LNHDA and CDR2 SQIVND (reference sequence). The CDR3 is 14 residues long. CDR3 in DNA: TGTGCCAGTAGTGCTACTAGCGGGGAAGAGACCCAGTACTTC. Protein: CASSATSGEETQYF. The full variable domain, with the rest looked up from reference TRBV19 and TRBJ2-5, is DGGITQSPKYLFRKEGQNVTLSCEQNLNHDAMYWYRQDPGQGLRLIYYSQIVNDFQKGDIAEGYSVSREKKESFPLTVTSAQKNPTAFYLCASSATSGEETQYFGPGTRLLVL.